This T cell receptor (beta chain) was retrieved from a study of T cell changes during pregnancy in multiple sclerosis (dated by TCRdb to about 2019). As for the study more broadly: The study looked at changes in the T cell repertoire across pregnancy in women with multiple sclerosis.

The method behind the library was the immunoSEQ multiplex PCR assay. The table was pulled from immuneACCESS by TCRdb, which kept in-frame rearrangements only. Such tables lose some clones; where checked, under half of the loss comes from unresolved V genes, and the rest has no known cause. Recorded for this sample are tens of thousands of clones; about nine tenths of them occurred a single time. Of the sample, about 0.6% is held by the ten largest clones. V and J lose 3 bases and 4 bases, and a span of 13 bases separates them. Inclusive of the bounding cysteine and phenylalanine, the CDR3 is 14 residues long. CDR3 DNA only is kept here, 42 bases in frame from base 1. CDR1 SGDLS and CDR2 YYNGEE are derived from the germline V gene. On this clone: The clone's antigen remains unknown. No per-base quality is available; no much larger clone lies one base away.

The V gene is TRBV9 and the J gene is TRBJ1-1; possibly the D gene is TRBD1, per 5 matching bases. This receptor was identified in a female donor with multiple sclerosis, enrolled in a pregnancy study. The specimen comprised CD4+ T cells from peripheral blood mononuclear cells, sampled after pregnancy. Here the CDR3 is given as CASSAQRGATEAFF. The nucleotide sequence reads as follows: TGTGCCAGCAGCGCCCAGCGTGGGGCCACTGAAGCTTTCTTT.